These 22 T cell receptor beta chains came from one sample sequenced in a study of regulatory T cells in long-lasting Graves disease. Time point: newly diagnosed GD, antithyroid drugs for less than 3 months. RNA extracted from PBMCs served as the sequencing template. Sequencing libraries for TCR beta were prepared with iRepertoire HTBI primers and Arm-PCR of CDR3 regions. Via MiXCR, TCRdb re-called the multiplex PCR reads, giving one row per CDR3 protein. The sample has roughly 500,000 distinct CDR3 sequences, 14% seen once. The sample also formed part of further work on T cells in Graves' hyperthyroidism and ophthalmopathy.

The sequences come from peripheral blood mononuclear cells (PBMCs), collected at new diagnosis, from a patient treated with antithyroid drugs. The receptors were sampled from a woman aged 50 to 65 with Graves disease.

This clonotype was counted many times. The CDR3 DNA is TGTGCCATCAGTGAACAGGACTATGGCTACACCTTC. Encoded protein: CAISEQDYGYTF. This rearrangement joins TRBV10-3 to TRBJ1-2; possible D gene TRBD1, 5 bases. Germline assignment: CDR1 ENHRY and CDR2 SYGVKD. V lost 3 bases and J lost 3, with 5 bases in between. This CDR3 comprises 12 residues.

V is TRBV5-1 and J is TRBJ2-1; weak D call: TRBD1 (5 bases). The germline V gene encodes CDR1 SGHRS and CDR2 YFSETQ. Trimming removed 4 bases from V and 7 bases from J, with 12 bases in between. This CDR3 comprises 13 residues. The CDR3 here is CASSPDRQNEQFF. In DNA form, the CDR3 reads TGCGCCAGCAGCCCAGACAGACAGAATGAGCAGTTCTTC.

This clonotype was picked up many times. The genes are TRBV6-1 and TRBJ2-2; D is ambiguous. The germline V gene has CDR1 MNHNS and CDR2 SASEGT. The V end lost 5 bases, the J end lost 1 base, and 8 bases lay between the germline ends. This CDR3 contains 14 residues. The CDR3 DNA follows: TGTGCCAGCAGTCAAAGGGAGAACACCGGGGAGCTGTTTTTT. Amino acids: CASSQRENTGELFF.

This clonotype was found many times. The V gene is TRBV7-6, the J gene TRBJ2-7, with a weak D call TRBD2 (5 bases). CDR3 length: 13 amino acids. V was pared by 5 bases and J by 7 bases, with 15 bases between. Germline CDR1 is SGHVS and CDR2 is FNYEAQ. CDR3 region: CASSNGLALEQYF. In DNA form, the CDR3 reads TGTGCCAGCAGCAACGGACTGGCCTTAGAGCAGTACTTC.

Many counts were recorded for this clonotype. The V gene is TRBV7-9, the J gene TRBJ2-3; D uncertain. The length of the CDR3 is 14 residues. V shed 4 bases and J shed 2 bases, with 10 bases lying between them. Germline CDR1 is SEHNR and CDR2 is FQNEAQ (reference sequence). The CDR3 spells CASSSAHLTDTQYF. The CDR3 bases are TGTGCCAGCAGCTCGGCACATCTCACAGATACGCAGTATTTT.

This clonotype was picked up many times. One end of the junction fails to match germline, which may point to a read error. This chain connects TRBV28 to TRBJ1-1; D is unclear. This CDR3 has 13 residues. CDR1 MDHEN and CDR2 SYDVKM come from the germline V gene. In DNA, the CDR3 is TGTGCTAGCACCCTTACGGGGAACACTGAAGCTTTCTTT. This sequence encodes CASTLTGNTEAFF.

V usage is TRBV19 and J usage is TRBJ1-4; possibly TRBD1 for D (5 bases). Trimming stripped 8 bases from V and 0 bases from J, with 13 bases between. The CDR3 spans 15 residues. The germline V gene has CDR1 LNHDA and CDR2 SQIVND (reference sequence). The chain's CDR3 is CASARVGATNEKLFF. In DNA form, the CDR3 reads TGTGCCAGTGCCAGGGTCGGCGCAACTAATGAAAAACTGTTTTTT.

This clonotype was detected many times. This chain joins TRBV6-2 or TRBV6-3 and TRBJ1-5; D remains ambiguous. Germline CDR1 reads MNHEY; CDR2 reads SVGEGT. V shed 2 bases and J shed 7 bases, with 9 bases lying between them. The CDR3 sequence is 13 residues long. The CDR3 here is CASSYDRWQPQHF. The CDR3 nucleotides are TGTGCCAGCAGTTACGACCGTTGGCAGCCCCAGCATTTT.

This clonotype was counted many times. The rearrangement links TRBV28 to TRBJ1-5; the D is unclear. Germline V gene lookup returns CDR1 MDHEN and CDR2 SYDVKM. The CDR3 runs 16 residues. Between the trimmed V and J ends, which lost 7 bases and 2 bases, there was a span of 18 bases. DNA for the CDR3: TGTGCCAGCACTCCTTATTCCGGGCGAGGCAATCAGCCCCAGCATTTT. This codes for CASTPYSGRGNQPQHF. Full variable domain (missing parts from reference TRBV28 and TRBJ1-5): DVKVTQSSRYLVKRTGEKVFLECVQDMDHENMFWYRQDPGLGLRLIYFSYDVKMKEKGDIPEGYSVSREKKERFSLILESASTNQTSMYLCASTPYSGRGNQPQHFGDGTRLSIL.

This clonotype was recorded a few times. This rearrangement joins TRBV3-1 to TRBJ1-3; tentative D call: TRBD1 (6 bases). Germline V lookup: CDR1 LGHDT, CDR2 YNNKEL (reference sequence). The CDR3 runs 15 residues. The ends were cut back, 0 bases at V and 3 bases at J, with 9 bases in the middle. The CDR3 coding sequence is TGTGCCAGCAGCCAAGACGGGGGCGGTGGAAACACCATATATTTT. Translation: CASSQDGGGGNTIYF.

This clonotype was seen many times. The chain's CDR3 is CASSARGANYGYTF. The CDR3 DNA sequence: TGTGCCAGCAGCGCCCGGGGCGCTAACTATGGCTACACCTTC. The chain has TRBV3-1 and TRBJ1-2; possibly TRBD1 for D (5 bases). Trimming left V 5 bases short and J 0 bases short, with 10 bases between. The CDR3 sequence is 14 residues long. CDR1 is LGHDT, CDR2 YNNKEL, per germline (reference sequence).

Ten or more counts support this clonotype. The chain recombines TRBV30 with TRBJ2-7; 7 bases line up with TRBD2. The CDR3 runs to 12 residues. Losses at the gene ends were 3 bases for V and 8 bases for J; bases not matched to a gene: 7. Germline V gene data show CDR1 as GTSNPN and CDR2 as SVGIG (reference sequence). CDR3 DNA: TGTGCCTGGAGCGGACTAGAGTTCAAGCAGTACTTC. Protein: CAWSGLEFKQYF.

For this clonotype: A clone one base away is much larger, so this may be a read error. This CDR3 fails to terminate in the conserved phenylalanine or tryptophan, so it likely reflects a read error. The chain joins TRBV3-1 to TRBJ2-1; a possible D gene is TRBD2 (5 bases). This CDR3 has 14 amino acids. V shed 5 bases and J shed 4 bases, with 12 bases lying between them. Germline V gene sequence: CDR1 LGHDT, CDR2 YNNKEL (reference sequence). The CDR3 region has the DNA TGTGCCAGCAGCTCCCGGGATTATTACAATGAGCAGTTCTCC. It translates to CASSSRDYYNEQFS.

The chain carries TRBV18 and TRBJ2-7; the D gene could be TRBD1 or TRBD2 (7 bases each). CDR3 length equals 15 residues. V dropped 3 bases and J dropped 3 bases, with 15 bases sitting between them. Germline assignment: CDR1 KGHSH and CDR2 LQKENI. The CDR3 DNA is TGTGCCAGCTCACCGCGGGGGACAGAATTCTACGAGCAGTACTTC. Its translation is CASSPRGTEFYEQYF.

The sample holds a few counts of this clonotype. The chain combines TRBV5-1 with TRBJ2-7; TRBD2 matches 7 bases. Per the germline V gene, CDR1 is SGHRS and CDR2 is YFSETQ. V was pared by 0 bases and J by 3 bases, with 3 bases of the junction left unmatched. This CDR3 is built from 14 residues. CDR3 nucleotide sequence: TGCGCCAGCAGCTTGGACGGGGGGTACTACGAGCAGTACTTC. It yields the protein CASSLDGGYYEQYF.

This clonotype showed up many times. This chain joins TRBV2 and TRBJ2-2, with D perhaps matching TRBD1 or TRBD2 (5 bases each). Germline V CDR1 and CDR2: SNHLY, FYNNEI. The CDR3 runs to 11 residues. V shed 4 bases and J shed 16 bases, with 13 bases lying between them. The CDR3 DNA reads TGTGCCAGCAGTGCGGGGCCCCGTGCGTTTTTT. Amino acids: CASSAGPRAFF.

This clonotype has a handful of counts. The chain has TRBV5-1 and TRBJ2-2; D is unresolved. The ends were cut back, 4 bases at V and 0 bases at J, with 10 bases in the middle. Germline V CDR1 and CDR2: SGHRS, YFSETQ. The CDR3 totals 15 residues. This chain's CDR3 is CASSRARSNTGELFF. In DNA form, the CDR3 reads TGCGCCAGCAGCAGGGCAAGATCGAACACCGGGGAGCTGTTTTTT.

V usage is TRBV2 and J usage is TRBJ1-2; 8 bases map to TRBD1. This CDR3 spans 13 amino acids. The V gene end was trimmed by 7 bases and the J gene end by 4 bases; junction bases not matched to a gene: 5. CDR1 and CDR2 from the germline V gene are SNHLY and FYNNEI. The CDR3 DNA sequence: TGTGCCAGCAACCCAGGGGGCTTCTATGGCTACACCTTC. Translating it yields CASNPGGFYGYTF. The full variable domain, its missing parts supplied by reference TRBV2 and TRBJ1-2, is EPEVTQTPSHQVTQMGQEVILRCVPISNHLYFYWYRQILGQKVEFLVSFYNNEISEKSEIFDDQFSVERPDGSNFTLKIRSTKLEDSAMYFCASNPGGFYGYTFGSGTRLTVV.

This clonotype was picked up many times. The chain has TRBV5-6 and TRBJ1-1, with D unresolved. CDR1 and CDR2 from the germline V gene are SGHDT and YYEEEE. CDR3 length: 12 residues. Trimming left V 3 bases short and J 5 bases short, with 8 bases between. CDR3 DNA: TGTGCCAGCAGCTCGTGGGGAACTGAAGCTTTCTTT. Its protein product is CASSSWGTEAFF. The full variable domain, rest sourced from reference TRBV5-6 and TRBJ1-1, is DAGVTQSPTHLIKTRGQQVTLRCSPKSGHDTVSWYQQALGQGPQFIFQYYEEEERQRGNFPDRFSGHQFPNYSSELNVNALLLGDSALYLCASSSWGTEAFFGQGTRLTVV.

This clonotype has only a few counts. CDR3 loop: CASISPPDTQYF. The CDR3 DNA reads as TGTGCCAGCATTTCTCCTCCAGATACGCAGTATTTT. The chain employs TRBV7-2 and TRBJ2-3; D gene ambiguous. Between the trimmed V and J ends, which lost 7 bases and 4 bases, there was a span of 9 bases. Germline V gene lookup returns CDR1 SGHTA and CDR2 FQGNSA. CDR3 length equals 12 residues.

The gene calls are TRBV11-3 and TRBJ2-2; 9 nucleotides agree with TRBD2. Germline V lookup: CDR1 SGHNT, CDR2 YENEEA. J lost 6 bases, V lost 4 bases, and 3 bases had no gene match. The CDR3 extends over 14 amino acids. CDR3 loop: CASSSSGTSGELFF. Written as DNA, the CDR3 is TGTGCCAGCAGCTCTAGCGGGACGTCCGGGGAGCTGTTTTTT.

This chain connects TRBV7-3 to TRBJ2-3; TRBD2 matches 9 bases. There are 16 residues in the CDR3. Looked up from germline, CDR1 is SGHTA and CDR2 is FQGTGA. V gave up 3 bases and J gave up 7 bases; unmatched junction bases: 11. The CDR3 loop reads CASSLRAGGPIYTQYF. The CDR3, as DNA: TGTGCCAGCAGCTTGCGGGCGGGAGGGCCTATTTATACGCAGTATTTT.